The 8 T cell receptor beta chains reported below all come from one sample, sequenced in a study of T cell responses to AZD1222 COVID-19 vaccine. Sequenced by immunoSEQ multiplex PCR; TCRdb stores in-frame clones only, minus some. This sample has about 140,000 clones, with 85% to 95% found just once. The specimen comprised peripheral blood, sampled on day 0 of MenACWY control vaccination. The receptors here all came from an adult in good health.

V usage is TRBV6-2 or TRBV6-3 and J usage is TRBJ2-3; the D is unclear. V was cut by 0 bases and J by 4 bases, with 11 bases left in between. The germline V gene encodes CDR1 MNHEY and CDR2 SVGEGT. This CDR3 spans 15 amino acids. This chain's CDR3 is CASSYSSLHPDTQYF. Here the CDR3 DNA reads TGTGCCAGCAGTTACTCTAGTTTGCATCCAGATACGCAGTATTTT.

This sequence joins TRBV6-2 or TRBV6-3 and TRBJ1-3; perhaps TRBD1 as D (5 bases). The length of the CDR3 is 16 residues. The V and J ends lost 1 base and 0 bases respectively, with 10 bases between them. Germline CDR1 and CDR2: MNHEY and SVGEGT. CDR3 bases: TGTGCCAGCAGTTACTTGGACACATACTCTGGAAACACCATATATTTT. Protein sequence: CASSYLDTYSGNTIYF.

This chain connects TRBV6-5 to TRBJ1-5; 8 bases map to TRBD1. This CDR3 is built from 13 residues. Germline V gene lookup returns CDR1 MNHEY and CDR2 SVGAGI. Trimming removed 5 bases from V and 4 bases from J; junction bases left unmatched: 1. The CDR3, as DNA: TGTGCCAGCAGTCGGACAGGGAATCAGCCCCAGCATTTT. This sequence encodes CASSRTGNQPQHF.

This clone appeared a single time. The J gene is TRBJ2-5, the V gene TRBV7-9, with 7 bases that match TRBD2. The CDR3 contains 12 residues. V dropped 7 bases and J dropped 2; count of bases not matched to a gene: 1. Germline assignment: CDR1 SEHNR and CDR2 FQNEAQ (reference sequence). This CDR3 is CASTSGQETQYF. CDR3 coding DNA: TGTGCCAGCACTAGCGGACAAGAGACCCAGTACTTC.

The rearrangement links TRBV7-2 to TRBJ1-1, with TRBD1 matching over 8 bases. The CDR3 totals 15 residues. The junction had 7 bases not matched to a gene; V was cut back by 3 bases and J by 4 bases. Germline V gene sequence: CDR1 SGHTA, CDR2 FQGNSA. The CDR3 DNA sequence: TGTGCCAGCAGCTTGACAGGGGCACTGGGCACTGAAGCTTTCTTT. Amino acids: CASSLTGALGTEAFF.

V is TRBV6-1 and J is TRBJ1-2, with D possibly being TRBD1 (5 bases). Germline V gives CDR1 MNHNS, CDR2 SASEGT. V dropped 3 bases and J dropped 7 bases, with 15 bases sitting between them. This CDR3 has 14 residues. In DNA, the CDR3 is TGTGCCAGCAGTGAGAGGCGGCTTGGGGGTGGCTACACCTTC. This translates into CASSERRLGGGYTF.

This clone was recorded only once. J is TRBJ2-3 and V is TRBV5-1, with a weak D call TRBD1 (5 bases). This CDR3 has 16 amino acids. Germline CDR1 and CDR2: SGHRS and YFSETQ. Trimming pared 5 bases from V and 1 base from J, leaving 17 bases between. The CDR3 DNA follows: TGCGCCAGCAGAAGACAGACAGTGATCGGCACAGATACGCAGTATTTT. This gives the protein CASRRQTVIGTDTQYF.

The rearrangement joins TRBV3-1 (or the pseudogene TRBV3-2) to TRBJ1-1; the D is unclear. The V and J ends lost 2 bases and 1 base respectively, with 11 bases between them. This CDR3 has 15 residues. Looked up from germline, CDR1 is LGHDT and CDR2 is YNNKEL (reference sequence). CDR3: CASSQSDAGNTEAFF. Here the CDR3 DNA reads TGTGCCAGCAGCCAAAGTGATGCCGGGAACACTGAAGCTTTCTTT.